Listed below are T cell receptor beta chains from one sample, sequenced in a study of T cell responses to AZD1222 COVID-19 vaccine. Produced via immunoSEQ multiplex PCR; TCRdb's table is partial and in-frame only. This sample carries around 140,000 clones, more than 85% of them seen once, and the ten largest clones take approximately 5%. The material was peripheral blood, obtained on day 0 of AZD1222 vaccination. All receptors derive from an adult in good health. The CDR3 runs from the conserved cysteine through the conserved F or W. Fields, in order: clone size, D gene, V gene, J gene, CDR3 protein, CDR3 DNA. The D gene is left open where the match is weak. Only some rows state a clone size, as once, few, many or a class for expanded clones.

clone size: NA; D gene: NA; V gene: TRBV6-6; J gene: TRBJ2-2; CDR3 protein: CASSTSGTGELFF; CDR3 DNA: TGTGCCAGCAGCACGAGTGGGACCGGGGAGCTGTTTTTT
clone size: NA; D gene: NA; V gene: TRBV3-1/TRBV3-2; J gene: TRBJ2-7; CDR3 protein: CASSPNPAGTYYEQYF; CDR3 DNA: TGTGCCAGCAGCCCGAATCCCGCAGGGACCTACTACGAGCAGTACTTC
clone size: NA; D gene: TRBD1; V gene: TRBV11-2; J gene: TRBJ1-2; CDR3 protein: CASSLDPGTGVEGYTF; CDR3 DNA: TGTGCCAGCAGCTTAGATCCCGGGACAGGGGTAGAAGGCTACACCTTC
clone size: NA; D gene: NA; V gene: TRBV2; J gene: TRBJ2-5; CDR3 protein: CASRDSQETQYF; CDR3 DNA: TGTGCCAGCAGGGACAGCCAAGAGACCCAGTACTTC
clone size: NA; D gene: NA; V gene: TRBV2; J gene: TRBJ1-2; CDR3 protein: CASSGESVVHYGYTF; CDR3 DNA: TGTGCCAGCAGTGGAGAAAGCGTAGTTCACTATGGCTACACCTTC
clone size: NA; D gene: NA; V gene: TRBV2; J gene: TRBJ2-3; CDR3 protein: CASSVQGGGTDTQYF; CDR3 DNA: TGTGCCAGCAGTGTCCAGGGAGGGGGAACAGATACGCAGTATTTT
clone size: NA; D gene: TRBD2; V gene: TRBV11-3; J gene: TRBJ2-1; CDR3 protein: CASSLGAGENEQFF; CDR3 DNA: TGTGCCAGCAGCTTAGGAGCGGGAGAAAATGAGCAGTTCTTC
clone size: NA; D gene: NA; V gene: TRBV3-1/TRBV3-2; J gene: TRBJ1-1; CDR3 protein: CASSQSRGLGEAFF; CDR3 DNA: TGTGCCAGCAGCCAAAGTCGGGGGCTCGGTGAAGCTTTCTTT
clone size: NA; D gene: TRBD2; V gene: TRBV4-3; J gene: TRBJ2-3; CDR3 protein: CASSPGLAGTSTDTQYF; CDR3 DNA: TGCGCCAGCAGCCCGGGACTAGCGGGAACCAGCACAGATACGCAGTATTTT
clone size: once; D gene: NA; V gene: TRBV7-2; J gene: TRBJ1-1; CDR3 protein: CASSPRSTEAFF; CDR3 DNA: TGTGCCAGCAGCCCTAGGAGTACTGAAGCTTTCTTT
clone size: NA; D gene: NA; V gene: TRBV9; J gene: TRBJ1-1; CDR3 protein: CASSGRDGLSMNTEAFF; CDR3 DNA: TGTGCCAGCAGCGGACGAGACGGGCTCTCCATGAACACTGAAGCTTTCTTT
clone size: NA; D gene: NA; V gene: TRBV4-3; J gene: TRBJ2-1; CDR3 protein: CASSQEARDTGRNEQFF; CDR3 DNA: TGCGCCAGCAGCCAGGAGGCCAGGGATACGGGTAGGAATGAGCAGTTCTTC
clone size: NA; D gene: TRBD1; V gene: TRBV11-2; J gene: TRBJ1-4; CDR3 protein: CASSVTGEPNEKLFF; CDR3 DNA: TGTGCCAGCAGCGTTACAGGGGAACCTAATGAAAAACTGTTTTTT
clone size: NA; D gene: TRBD1; V gene: TRBV5-1; J gene: TRBJ1-1; CDR3 protein: CASSSTSGGGKTEAFF; CDR3 DNA: TGCGCCAGCAGCTCTACTTCAGGGGGCGGTAAGACTGAAGCTTTCTTT
clone size: NA; D gene: TRBD2; V gene: TRBV6-1; J gene: TRBJ2-1; CDR3 protein: CASTSSGSSYNEQFF; CDR3 DNA: TGTGCCAGCACTTCTAGCGGGAGCTCCTACAATGAGCAGTTCTTC
clone size: NA; D gene: NA; V gene: TRBV19; J gene: TRBJ2-5; CDR3 protein: CASSIPLGPQYF; CDR3 DNA: TGTGCCAGTAGTATACCTCTCGGGCCCCAGTACTTC
clone size: NA; D gene: NA; V gene: TRBV7-9; J gene: TRBJ1-4; CDR3 protein: CASSLGREKLFF; CDR3 DNA: TGTGCCAGCAGCTTAGGGCGAGAAAAACTGTTTTTT
clone size: NA; D gene: TRBD2; V gene: TRBV5-8; J gene: TRBJ2-1; CDR3 protein: CASSLGASGIYNEQFF; CDR3 DNA: TGTGCCAGCAGCTTGGGGGCTAGCGGCATCTACAATGAGCAGTTCTTC
clone size: NA; D gene: NA; V gene: TRBV5-1; J gene: TRBJ2-2; CDR3 protein: CASSLQGSTGELFF; CDR3 DNA: TGCGCCAGCAGCTTACAGGGATCCACCGGGGAGCTGTTTTTT
clone size: NA; D gene: TRBD1; V gene: TRBV7-2; J gene: TRBJ1-2; CDR3 protein: CASSLVRDRDGYTF; CDR3 DNA: TGTGCCAGCAGCTTAGTAAGGGACAGGGATGGCTACACCTTC
clone size: NA; D gene: NA; V gene: TRBV4-1; J gene: TRBJ2-7; CDR3 protein: CASSQEVKATYEQYF; CDR3 DNA: TGCGCCAGCAGCCAAGAAGTAAAGGCTACCTACGAGCAGTACTTC
clone size: once; D gene: TRBD1; V gene: TRBV6-5; J gene: TRBJ1-1; CDR3 protein: CASSRRTGGLTEAFF; CDR3 DNA: TGTGCCAGCAGTCGTCGAACAGGGGGGCTCACTGAAGCTTTCTTT
clone size: NA; D gene: TRBD1; V gene: TRBV27; J gene: TRBJ1-2; CDR3 protein: CASSAGGRGPYGYTF; CDR3 DNA: TGTGCCAGCAGTGCCGGTGGCAGGGGGCCCTATGGCTACACCTTC
clone size: NA; D gene: TRBD2; V gene: TRBV28; J gene: TRBJ2-5; CDR3 protein: CASSSPRGGIETQYF; CDR3 DNA: TGTGCCAGCAGTTCCCCCCGCGGGGGGATAGAGACCCAGTACTTC
clone size: NA; D gene: TRBD1; V gene: TRBV19; J gene: TRBJ2-3; CDR3 protein: CASSAGGFRDTQYF; CDR3 DNA: TGTGCCAGTAGTGCAGGGGGTTTCCGTGATACGCAGTATTTT
clone size: few; D gene: NA; V gene: TRBV2; J gene: TRBJ1-5; CDR3 protein: CASSVRTVGSQPQHF; CDR3 DNA: TGTGCCAGCAGTGTGCGCACAGTGGGGTCCCAGCCCCAGCATTTT
clone size: NA; D gene: NA; V gene: TRBV19; J gene: TRBJ1-1; CDR3 protein: CASSKPGGTRTEAFF; CDR3 DNA: TGTGCCAGTAGTAAACCGGGAGGGACCAGAACTGAAGCTTTCTTT
clone size: once; D gene: NA; V gene: TRBV6-5; J gene: TRBJ2-7; CDR3 protein: CASSYSELYEQYF; CDR3 DNA: TGTGCCAGCAGTTACAGTGAGCTCTACGAGCAGTACTTC
clone size: NA; D gene: TRBD1; V gene: TRBV10-2; J gene: TRBJ1-6; CDR3 protein: CASSLGPGGGSPLHF; CDR3 DNA: TGCGCCAGCAGTCTTGGTCCAGGGGGCGGATCACCCCTCCACTTT
clone size: NA; D gene: TRBD1; V gene: TRBV7-9; J gene: TRBJ1-1; CDR3 protein: CASSPRDSVGIDNTEAFF; CDR3 DNA: TGTGCCAGCAGCCCCCGGGACAGTGTTGGGATCGATAACACTGAAGCTTTCTTT
clone size: NA; D gene: NA; V gene: TRBV4-1; J gene: TRBJ1-5; CDR3 protein: CASSQEVQQYSNQPQHF; CDR3 DNA: TGCGCCAGCAGCCAAGAAGTTCAACAGTATAGCAATCAGCCCCAGCATTTT
clone size: once; D gene: NA; V gene: TRBV13; J gene: TRBJ2-1; CDR3 protein: CASSHAAGNYNEQFF; CDR3 DNA: TGTGCCAGCAGCCATGCGGCAGGGAACTACAATGAGCAGTTCTTC
clone size: NA; D gene: NA; V gene: TRBV7-9; J gene: TRBJ1-2; CDR3 protein: CASQGGAREGYTF; CDR3 DNA: TGTGCCAGCCAAGGGGGGGCGCGTGAGGGCTACACCTTC
clone size: NA; D gene: NA; V gene: TRBV19; J gene: TRBJ1-2; CDR3 protein: CASSPPGPVGYTF; CDR3 DNA: TGTGCCAGTAGTCCCCCAGGACCGGTGGGCTACACCTTC
clone size: NA; D gene: TRBD1; V gene: TRBV14; J gene: TRBJ2-7; CDR3 protein: CASSPGQGYYEQYF; CDR3 DNA: TGTGCCAGCAGTCCGGGACAGGGTTACTACGAGCAGTACTTC